Listed below are T cell receptor beta chains from one sample, sequenced in a study of cytomegalovirus exposure and HLA in healthy donors. Clones were read by immunoSEQ multiplex PCR, and TCRdb kept only the in-frame ones, dropping some. Found here are under 250,000 clones, around 80% of them singletons; the top ten hold 4.4%. The specimen was PBMCs. All receptors come from a woman aged 25 to 39 in good health and CMV-seropositive. The CDR3 runs from the conserved cysteine through the conserved F or W. Each record gives: clone size, J gene, V gene, D gene, CDR3 DNA, CDR3 protein. D genes are given only for firm matches. Clone size is not always given. Where it is, it says once, few, many or a class for expanded clones.

abundance: .; j_gene: TRBJ1-4; v_gene: TRBV9; d_gene: .; CDR3nt: TGTGCCAGCAGCGTCCTGGGGGGGTACAATGAAAAACTGTTTTTT; CDR3aa: CASSVLGGYNEKLFF
abundance: .; j_gene: TRBJ2-2; v_gene: TRBV12-5; d_gene: .; CDR3nt: TGTGCTAGTGGTTCCGGGACAACGGTCACCGGGGAGCTGTTTTTT; CDR3aa: CASGSGTTVTGELFF
abundance: .; j_gene: TRBJ1-3; v_gene: TRBV6-5; d_gene: TRBD1; CDR3nt: TGTGCCAGCAGTCTCGGGACAGCCTCTGGAAACACCATATATTTT; CDR3aa: CASSLGTASGNTIYF
abundance: .; j_gene: TRBJ2-2; v_gene: TRBV6-6; d_gene: TRBD2; CDR3nt: TGTGCCAGCAAAAGACTAGCGGGTACCGGGGAGCTGTTTTTT; CDR3aa: CASKRLAGTGELFF
abundance: .; j_gene: TRBJ2-1; v_gene: TRBV5-4; d_gene: TRBD1; CDR3nt: TGTGCCAGCAGCACCCGACAGGGTAGCTCCTACAATGAGCAGTTCTTC; CDR3aa: CASSTRQGSSYNEQFF
abundance: .; j_gene: TRBJ1-2; v_gene: TRBV27; d_gene: .; CDR3nt: TGTGCCAGCAGTTTCTCCGCGGGGCTCCCTGGCTACACCTTC; CDR3aa: CASSFSAGLPGYTF
abundance: .; j_gene: TRBJ1-5; v_gene: TRBV6-1; d_gene: .; CDR3nt: TGCGCCAGCCGTAAAGGGACATATAGCAATCAGCCCCAGCATTTT; CDR3aa: CASRKGTYSNQPQHF
abundance: .; j_gene: TRBJ2-7; v_gene: TRBV5-6; d_gene: TRBD2; CDR3nt: TGTGCCAGCAGCCTAGCGGGAGGCATTCTCTCCTACGAGCAGTACTTC; CDR3aa: CASSLAGGILSYEQYF
abundance: .; j_gene: TRBJ1-1; v_gene: TRBV29-1; d_gene: .; CDR3nt: TGCAGCGTTGTCATGATTGTCCCGGGGAAGGCTGAAGCTTTCTTT; CDR3aa: CSVVMIVPGKAEAFF
abundance: few; j_gene: TRBJ2-7; v_gene: TRBV5-8; d_gene: .; CDR3nt: TGTGCCAGCAGCTACATCCCTACGGGTGGAATCTACGAGCAGTACTTC; CDR3aa: CASSYIPTGGIYEQYF
abundance: few; j_gene: TRBJ2-4; v_gene: TRBV27; d_gene: TRBD1; CDR3nt: TGTGCCAGCAGTTGGACAGGGGAGGATAACATTCAGTACTTC; CDR3aa: CASSWTGEDNIQYF
abundance: .; j_gene: TRBJ2-1; v_gene: TRBV6-5; d_gene: TRBD2; CDR3nt: TGTGCCAGCAGTTCCCTGACTAGCGATGAGCAGTTCTTC; CDR3aa: CASSSLTSDEQFF
abundance: .; j_gene: TRBJ2-7; v_gene: TRBV4-3; d_gene: TRBD2; CDR3nt: TGCGCCAGCAGTCCCGGGACTATCTCCTACGAGCAGTACTTC; CDR3aa: CASSPGTISYEQYF
abundance: .; j_gene: TRBJ1-5; v_gene: TRBV6-5; d_gene: TRBD1; CDR3nt: TGTGCCAGCAGAGACGACAGGGGGCTCGGTCAGCCCCAGCATTTT; CDR3aa: CASRDDRGLGQPQHF
abundance: once; j_gene: TRBJ2-1; v_gene: TRBV29-1; d_gene: TRBD2; CDR3nt: TGCAGCGTTGTTTACCTAGCGGGATATAACGAGCAGTTCTTC; CDR3aa: CSVVYLAGYNEQFF
abundance: once; j_gene: TRBJ2-5; v_gene: TRBV6-5; d_gene: TRBD1; CDR3nt: TGTGCCAGCAGCGCCGGGACAGGGGGCTTGGAGACCCAGTACTTC; CDR3aa: CASSAGTGGLETQYF
abundance: once; j_gene: TRBJ2-7; v_gene: TRBV11-2; d_gene: .; CDR3nt: TGTGCCAGCAGCCCCGACACCCGCTACGAGCAGTACTTC; CDR3aa: CASSPDTRYEQYF
abundance: .; j_gene: TRBJ2-7; v_gene: TRBV5-6; d_gene: TRBD1; CDR3nt: TGTGCCAGCAGCCCTAGGGACAGGGGTTTGAACGAGCAGTACTTC; CDR3aa: CASSPRDRGLNEQYF
abundance: .; j_gene: TRBJ2-7; v_gene: TRBV15; d_gene: .; CDR3nt: TGTGCCACCAGCAGAGATCCAATAGTCTACGAGCAGTACTTC; CDR3aa: CATSRDPIVYEQYF
abundance: .; j_gene: TRBJ1-5; v_gene: TRBV6-5; d_gene: .; CDR3nt: TGTGCCAGCAGCACCAGGGGAGGGCACAATCAGCCCCAGCATTTT; CDR3aa: CASSTRGGHNQPQHF
abundance: .; j_gene: TRBJ1-4; v_gene: TRBV6-1; d_gene: .; CDR3nt: TGTGCCAGCAGTGATTATAGGGGGACTAATGAAAAACTGTTTTTT; CDR3aa: CASSDYRGTNEKLFF
abundance: .; j_gene: TRBJ1-5; v_gene: TRBV19; d_gene: TRBD1; CDR3nt: TGTGCCAGTAGTATTAGGGACAGCGGCACCAGCAATTTT; CDR3aa: CASSIRDSGTSNF
abundance: .; j_gene: TRBJ1-1; v_gene: TRBV13; d_gene: .; CDR3nt: TGTGCCAGCAGCTTATACACGAACACTGAAGCTTTCTTT; CDR3aa: CASSLYTNTEAFF
abundance: .; j_gene: TRBJ2-1; v_gene: TRBV6-1; d_gene: TRBD1; CDR3nt: TGTGCCAGCAGGCCGGGACAGGGGAAATTTAGTGAGCAGTTCTTC; CDR3aa: CASRPGQGKFSEQFF
abundance: .; j_gene: TRBJ1-1; v_gene: TRBV12-5; d_gene: .; CDR3nt: TGTGCTAGTGGTTTGTTCGGCACTGAAGCTTTCTTT; CDR3aa: CASGLFGTEAFF
abundance: .; j_gene: TRBJ1-1; v_gene: TRBV15; d_gene: TRBD1; CDR3nt: TGTGCCACCAGCAGCGACAGGGGGACTGAAGCTTTCTTT; CDR3aa: CATSSDRGTEAFF
abundance: .; j_gene: TRBJ2-3; v_gene: TRBV5-4; d_gene: .; CDR3nt: TGTGCCAGCAGCTTGGGGCTAGCAGCTAGCACAGATACGCAGTATTTT; CDR3aa: CASSLGLAASTDTQYF
abundance: .; j_gene: TRBJ2-1; v_gene: TRBV12-5; d_gene: TRBD2; CDR3nt: TGTGCTAGTGGTTCTAGCGGGAGCTACAATGAGCAGTTCTTC; CDR3aa: CASGSSGSYNEQFF
abundance: .; j_gene: TRBJ1-5; v_gene: TRBV7-9; d_gene: .; CDR3nt: TGTGCCAGCAGCTCCGACAGTTTGTCCCAGCATTTT; CDR3aa: CASSSDSLSQHF
abundance: .; j_gene: TRBJ1-3; v_gene: TRBV19; d_gene: .; CDR3nt: TGTGCCAGTACCCGAGACCAGGGCCCAGGAAACACCATATATTTT; CDR3aa: CASTRDQGPGNTIYF
abundance: .; j_gene: TRBJ1-2; v_gene: TRBV23-1; d_gene: .; CDR3nt: TGCGCCAGCAGTTTACCATTCAACCGTTCCAGGTACTATGGCTACACCTTC; CDR3aa: CASSLPFNRSRYYGYTF
abundance: .; j_gene: TRBJ2-1; v_gene: TRBV7-6; d_gene: TRBD1; CDR3nt: TGTGCCAGCAGCTTAAATTTGGACAGGAGCAATGAGCAGTTCTTC; CDR3aa: CASSLNLDRSNEQFF
abundance: .; j_gene: TRBJ2-7; v_gene: TRBV4-1; d_gene: TRBD2; CDR3nt: TGCGCCAGCAGCCAATTCGGACTAGCGGGAGCCCACAGTAGCTACGAGCAGTACTTC; CDR3aa: CASSQFGLAGAHSSYEQYF
abundance: .; j_gene: TRBJ2-7; v_gene: TRBV19; d_gene: .; CDR3nt: TGTGCCAGTAGTAGAGAAGCGACGGGTTACTACGAGCAGTACTTC; CDR3aa: CASSREATGYYEQYF
abundance: few; j_gene: TRBJ1-5; v_gene: TRBV5-6; d_gene: TRBD1; CDR3nt: TGTGCCAGCAGCTTGAGGATTCGGGCAGGGGGCGAGCGCCAGCCCCAGCATTTT; CDR3aa: CASSLRIRAGGERQPQHF
abundance: .; j_gene: TRBJ2-1; v_gene: TRBV7-6; d_gene: .; CDR3nt: TGTGCCAGCAGCGTTGGGAGGTATGAGCAGTTCTTC; CDR3aa: CASSVGRYEQFF
abundance: .; j_gene: TRBJ2-7; v_gene: TRBV6-1; d_gene: TRBD2; CDR3nt: TGTGCCAGCAGTGAAGCTAGCGGGGGGTCCTACGAGCAGTACTTC; CDR3aa: CASSEASGGSYEQYF
abundance: few; j_gene: TRBJ2-7; v_gene: TRBV9; d_gene: TRBD2; CDR3nt: TGTGCCAGCAGCGCGGGAGGGAGTGGGGACTACGAGCAGTACTTC; CDR3aa: CASSAGGSGDYEQYF
abundance: .; j_gene: TRBJ1-3; v_gene: TRBV6-5; d_gene: .; CDR3nt: TGTGCCAGCAGACCCTGGGTGGGGGGTGGAAACACCATATATTTT; CDR3aa: CASRPWVGGGNTIYF
abundance: .; j_gene: TRBJ2-3; v_gene: TRBV5-1; d_gene: TRBD1; CDR3nt: TGCGCCAGCAGCTTCTCACAGGGGGCTGGCACAGATACGCAGTATTTT; CDR3aa: CASSFSQGAGTDTQYF
abundance: .; j_gene: TRBJ1-5; v_gene: TRBV19; d_gene: .; CDR3nt: TGTGCCAGTAGTATTTTTGGGGGCGCATCCAGCAATCAGCCCCAGCATTTT; CDR3aa: CASSIFGGASSNQPQHF
abundance: .; j_gene: TRBJ2-2; v_gene: TRBV4-1; d_gene: .; CDR3nt: TGCGCCAGCAGCCATCCTACGGGTCCTCAGAGTAAGACCGGGGAGCTGTTTTTT; CDR3aa: CASSHPTGPQSKTGELFF
abundance: .; j_gene: TRBJ1-2; v_gene: TRBV29-1; d_gene: TRBD1; CDR3nt: TGCAGCGTTGAGGAGGAAGGGGGCCCTTATGGCTACACCTTC; CDR3aa: CSVEEEGGPYGYTF
abundance: .; j_gene: TRBJ1-2; v_gene: TRBV7-2; d_gene: .; CDR3nt: TGTGCCAGCAGCTTAGTCGGGGGAGCTAACTATGGCTACACCTTC; CDR3aa: CASSLVGGANYGYTF
abundance: .; j_gene: TRBJ2-5; v_gene: TRBV15; d_gene: .; CDR3nt: TGTGCCACCAGCAGAGGGGGGCAGGGGGAGACCCAGTACTTC; CDR3aa: CATSRGGQGETQYF